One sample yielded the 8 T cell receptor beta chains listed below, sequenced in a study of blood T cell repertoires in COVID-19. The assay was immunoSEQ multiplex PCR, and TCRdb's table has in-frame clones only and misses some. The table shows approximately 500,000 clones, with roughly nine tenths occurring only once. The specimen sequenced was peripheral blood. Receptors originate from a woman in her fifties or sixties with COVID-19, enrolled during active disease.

Here the CDR3 reads CASSIRQGDYGYTF. As DNA, the CDR3 is TGTGCCAGTAGTATAAGACAGGGGGACTATGGCTACACCTTC. This chain connects TRBV19 to TRBJ1-2; 9 bases agree with TRBD1. The CDR3 spans 14 residues. V gave up 2 bases and J gave up 3 bases; unmatched junction bases: 1. Germline V gives CDR1 LNHDA, CDR2 SQIVND (reference sequence).

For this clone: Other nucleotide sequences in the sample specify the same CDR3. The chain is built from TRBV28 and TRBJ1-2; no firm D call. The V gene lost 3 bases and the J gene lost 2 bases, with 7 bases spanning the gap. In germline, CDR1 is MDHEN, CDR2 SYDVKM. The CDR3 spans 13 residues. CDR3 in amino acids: CASSFPSNYGYTF. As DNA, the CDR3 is TGTGCCAGCAGTTTCCCGAGCAACTATGGCTACACCTTC.

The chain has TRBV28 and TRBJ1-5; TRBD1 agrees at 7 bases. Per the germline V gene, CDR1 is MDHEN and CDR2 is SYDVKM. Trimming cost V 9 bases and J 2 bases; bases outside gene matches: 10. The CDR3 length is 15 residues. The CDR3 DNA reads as TGTGCCAGTCAGGGGGTGCAGAGGGGCAATCAGCCCCAGCATTTT. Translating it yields CASQGVQRGNQPQHF. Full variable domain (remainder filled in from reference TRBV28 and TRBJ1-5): DVKVTQSSRYLVKRTGEKVFLECVQDMDHENMFWYRQDPGLGLRLIYFSYDVKMKEKGDIPEGYSVSREKKERFSLILESASTNQTSMYLCASQGVQRGNQPQHFGDGTRLSIL.

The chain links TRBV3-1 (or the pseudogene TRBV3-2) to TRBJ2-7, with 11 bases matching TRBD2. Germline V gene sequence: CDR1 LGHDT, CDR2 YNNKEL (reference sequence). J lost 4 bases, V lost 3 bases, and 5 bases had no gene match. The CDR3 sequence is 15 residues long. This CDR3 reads CASSHPLAGVYEQYF. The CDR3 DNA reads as TGTGCCAGCAGCCACCCACTAGCGGGGGTTTACGAGCAGTACTTC.

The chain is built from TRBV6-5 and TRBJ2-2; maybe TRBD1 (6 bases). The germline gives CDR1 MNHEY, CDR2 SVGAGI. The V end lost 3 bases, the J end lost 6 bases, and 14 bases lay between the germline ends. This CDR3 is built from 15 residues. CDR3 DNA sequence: TGTGCCAGCAGTTATGTTCCCAGGACAGCCGGGGAGCTGTTTTTT. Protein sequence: CASSYVPRTAGELFF.

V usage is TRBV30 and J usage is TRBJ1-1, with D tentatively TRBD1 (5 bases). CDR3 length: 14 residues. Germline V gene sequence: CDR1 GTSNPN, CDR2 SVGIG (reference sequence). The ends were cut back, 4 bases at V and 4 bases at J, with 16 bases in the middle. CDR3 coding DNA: TGTGCCTGGATGGCGGGAGGGGAGGGCACTGAAGCTTTCTTT. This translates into CAWMAGGEGTEAFF.

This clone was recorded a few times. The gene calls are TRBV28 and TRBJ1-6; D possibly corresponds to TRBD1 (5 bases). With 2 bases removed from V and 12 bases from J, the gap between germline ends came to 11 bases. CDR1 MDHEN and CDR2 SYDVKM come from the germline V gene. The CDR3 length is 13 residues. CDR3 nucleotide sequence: TGTGCCAGCAGTTTACTGCGGCAGGGACCCCTCCACTTT. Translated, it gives CASSLLRQGPLHF.

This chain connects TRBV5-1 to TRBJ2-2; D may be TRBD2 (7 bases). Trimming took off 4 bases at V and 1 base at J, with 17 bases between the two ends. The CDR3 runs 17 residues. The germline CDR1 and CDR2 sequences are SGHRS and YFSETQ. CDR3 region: CASSSRGALGNTGELFF. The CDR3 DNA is TGCGCCAGCAGCAGCCGGGGGGCGTTAGGGAACACCGGGGAGCTGTTTTTT.